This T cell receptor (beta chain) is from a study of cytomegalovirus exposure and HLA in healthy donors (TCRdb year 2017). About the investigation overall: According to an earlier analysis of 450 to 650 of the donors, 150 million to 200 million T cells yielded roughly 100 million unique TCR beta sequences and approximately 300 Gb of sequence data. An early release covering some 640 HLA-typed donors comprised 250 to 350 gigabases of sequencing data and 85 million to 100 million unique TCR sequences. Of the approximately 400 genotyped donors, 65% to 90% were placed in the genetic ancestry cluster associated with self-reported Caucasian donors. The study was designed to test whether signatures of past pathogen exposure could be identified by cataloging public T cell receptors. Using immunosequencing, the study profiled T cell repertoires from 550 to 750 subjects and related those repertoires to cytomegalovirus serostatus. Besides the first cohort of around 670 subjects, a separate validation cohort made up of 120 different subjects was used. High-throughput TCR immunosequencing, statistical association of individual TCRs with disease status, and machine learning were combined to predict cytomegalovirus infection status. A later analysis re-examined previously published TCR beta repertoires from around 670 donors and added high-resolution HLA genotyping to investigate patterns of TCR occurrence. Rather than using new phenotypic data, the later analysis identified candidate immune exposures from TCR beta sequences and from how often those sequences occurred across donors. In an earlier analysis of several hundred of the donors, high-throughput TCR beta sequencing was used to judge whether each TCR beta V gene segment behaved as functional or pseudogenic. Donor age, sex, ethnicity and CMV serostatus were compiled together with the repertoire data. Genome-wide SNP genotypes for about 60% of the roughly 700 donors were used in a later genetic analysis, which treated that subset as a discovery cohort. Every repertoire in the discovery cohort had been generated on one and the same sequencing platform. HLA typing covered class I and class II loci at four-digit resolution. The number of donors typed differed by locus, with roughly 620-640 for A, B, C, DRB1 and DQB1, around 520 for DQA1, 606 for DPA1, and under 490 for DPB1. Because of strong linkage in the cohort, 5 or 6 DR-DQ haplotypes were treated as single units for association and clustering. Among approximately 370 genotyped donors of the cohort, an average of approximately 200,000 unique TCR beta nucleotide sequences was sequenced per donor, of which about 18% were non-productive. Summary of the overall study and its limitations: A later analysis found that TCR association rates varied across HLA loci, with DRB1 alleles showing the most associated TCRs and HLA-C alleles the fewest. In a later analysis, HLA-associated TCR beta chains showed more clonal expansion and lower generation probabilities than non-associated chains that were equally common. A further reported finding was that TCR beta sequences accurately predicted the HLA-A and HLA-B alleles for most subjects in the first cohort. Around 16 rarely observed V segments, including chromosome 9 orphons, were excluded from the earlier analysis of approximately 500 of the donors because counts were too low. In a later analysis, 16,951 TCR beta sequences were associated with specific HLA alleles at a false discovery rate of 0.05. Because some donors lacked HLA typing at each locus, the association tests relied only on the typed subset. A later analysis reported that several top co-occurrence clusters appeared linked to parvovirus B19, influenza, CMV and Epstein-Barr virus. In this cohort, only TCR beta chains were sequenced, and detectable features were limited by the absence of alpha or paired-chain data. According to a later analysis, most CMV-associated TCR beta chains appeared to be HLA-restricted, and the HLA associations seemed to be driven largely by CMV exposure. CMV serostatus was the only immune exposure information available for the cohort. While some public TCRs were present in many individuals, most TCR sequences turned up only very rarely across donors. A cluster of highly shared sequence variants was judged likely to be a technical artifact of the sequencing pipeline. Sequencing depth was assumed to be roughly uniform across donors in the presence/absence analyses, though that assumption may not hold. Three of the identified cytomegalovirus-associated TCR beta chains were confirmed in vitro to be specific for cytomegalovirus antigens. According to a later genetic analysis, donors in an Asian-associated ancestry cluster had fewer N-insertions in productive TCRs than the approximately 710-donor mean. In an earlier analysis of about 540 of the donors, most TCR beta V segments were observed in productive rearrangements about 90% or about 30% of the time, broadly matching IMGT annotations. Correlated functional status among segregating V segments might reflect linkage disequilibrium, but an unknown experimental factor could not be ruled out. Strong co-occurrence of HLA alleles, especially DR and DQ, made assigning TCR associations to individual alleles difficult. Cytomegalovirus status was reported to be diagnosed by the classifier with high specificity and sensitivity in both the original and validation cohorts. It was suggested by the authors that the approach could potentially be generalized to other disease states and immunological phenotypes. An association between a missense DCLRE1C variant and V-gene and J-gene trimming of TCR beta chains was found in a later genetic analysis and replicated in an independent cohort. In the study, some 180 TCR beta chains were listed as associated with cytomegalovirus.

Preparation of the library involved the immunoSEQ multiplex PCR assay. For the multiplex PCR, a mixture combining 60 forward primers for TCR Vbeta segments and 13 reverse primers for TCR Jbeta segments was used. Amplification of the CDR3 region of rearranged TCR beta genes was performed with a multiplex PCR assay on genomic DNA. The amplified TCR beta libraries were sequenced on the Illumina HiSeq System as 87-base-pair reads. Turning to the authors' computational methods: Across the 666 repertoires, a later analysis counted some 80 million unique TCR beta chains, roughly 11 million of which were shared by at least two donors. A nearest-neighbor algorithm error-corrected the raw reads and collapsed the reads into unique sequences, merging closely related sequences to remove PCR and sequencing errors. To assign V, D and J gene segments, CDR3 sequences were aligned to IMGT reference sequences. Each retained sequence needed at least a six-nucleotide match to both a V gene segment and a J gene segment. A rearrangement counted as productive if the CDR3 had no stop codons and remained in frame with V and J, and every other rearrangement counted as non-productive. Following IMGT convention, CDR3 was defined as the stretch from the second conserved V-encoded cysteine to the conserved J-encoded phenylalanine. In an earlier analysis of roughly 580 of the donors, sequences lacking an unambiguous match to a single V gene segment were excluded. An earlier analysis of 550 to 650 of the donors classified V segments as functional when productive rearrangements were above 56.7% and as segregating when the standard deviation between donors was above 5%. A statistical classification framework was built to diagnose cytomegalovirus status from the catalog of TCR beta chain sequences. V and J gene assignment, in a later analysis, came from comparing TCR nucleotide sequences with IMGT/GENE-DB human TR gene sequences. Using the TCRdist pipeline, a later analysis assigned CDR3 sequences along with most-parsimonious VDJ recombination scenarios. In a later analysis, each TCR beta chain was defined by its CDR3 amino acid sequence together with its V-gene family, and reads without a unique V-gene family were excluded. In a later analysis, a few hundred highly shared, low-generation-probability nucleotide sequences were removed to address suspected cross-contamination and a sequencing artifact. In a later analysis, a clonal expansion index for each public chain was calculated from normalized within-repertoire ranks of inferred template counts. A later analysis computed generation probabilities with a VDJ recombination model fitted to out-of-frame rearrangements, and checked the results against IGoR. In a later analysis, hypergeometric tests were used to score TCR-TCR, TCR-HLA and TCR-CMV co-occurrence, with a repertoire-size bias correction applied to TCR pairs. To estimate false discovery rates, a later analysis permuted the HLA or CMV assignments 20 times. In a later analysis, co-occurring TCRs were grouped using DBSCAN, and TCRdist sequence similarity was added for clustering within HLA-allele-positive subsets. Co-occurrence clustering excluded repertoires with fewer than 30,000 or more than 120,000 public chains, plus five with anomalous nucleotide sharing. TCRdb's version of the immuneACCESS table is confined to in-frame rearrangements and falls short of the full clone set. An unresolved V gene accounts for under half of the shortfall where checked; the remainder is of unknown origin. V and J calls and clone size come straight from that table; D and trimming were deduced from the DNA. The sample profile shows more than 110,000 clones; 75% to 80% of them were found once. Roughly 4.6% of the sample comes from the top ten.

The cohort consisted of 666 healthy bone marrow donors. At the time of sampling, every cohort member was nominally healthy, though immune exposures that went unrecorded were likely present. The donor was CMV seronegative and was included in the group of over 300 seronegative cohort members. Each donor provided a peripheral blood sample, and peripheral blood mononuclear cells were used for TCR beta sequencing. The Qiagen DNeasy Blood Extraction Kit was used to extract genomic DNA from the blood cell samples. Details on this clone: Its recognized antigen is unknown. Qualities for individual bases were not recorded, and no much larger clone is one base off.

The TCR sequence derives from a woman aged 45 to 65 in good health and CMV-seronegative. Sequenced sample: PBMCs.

The DNA reads TGTGCCAGCAGTTTCGGCAGGGCCACCTACGAGCAGTACTTC. Its amino acids are CASSFGRATYEQYF. The receptor chain draws on TRBV28 and TRBJ2-7; a tentative D call is TRBD1 (5 bases match). The germline V gene encodes CDR1 MDHEN and CDR2 SYDVKM. The CDR3 numbers 14 residues from cysteine through phenylalanine. Only the CDR3 DNA is retained, 42 bases long and in frame from the first base. Deletion took 3 bases off V and 2 bases off J, with a span of 11 bases between the germline ends.